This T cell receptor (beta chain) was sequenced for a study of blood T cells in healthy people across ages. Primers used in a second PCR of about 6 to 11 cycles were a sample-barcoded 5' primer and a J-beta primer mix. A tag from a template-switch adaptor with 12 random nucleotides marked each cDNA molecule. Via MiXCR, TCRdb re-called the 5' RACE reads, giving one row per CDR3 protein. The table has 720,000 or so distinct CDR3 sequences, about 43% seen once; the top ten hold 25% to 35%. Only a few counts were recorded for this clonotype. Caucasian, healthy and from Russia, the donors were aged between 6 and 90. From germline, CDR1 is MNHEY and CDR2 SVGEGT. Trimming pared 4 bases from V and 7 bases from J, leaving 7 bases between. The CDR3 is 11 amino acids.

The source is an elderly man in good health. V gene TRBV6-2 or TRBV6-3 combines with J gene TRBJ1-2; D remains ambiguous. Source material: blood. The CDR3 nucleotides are TGTGCCAGCAGTTCCCTCGGTGGCTACACCTTC. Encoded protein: CASSSLGGYTF.